The following is a T cell receptor beta chain sequence with its context. Sequencing used immunoSEQ multiplex PCR; TCRdb keeps in-frame clones, though not all of them. The data hold tens of thousands of clones, with roughly 80% observed a single time. V lost 2 bases to trimming and J lost 5 bases; unmatched junction nucleotides: 5. The CDR3 is made up of 14 amino acids. Germline-derived CDR1 and CDR2 are KGHSH and LQKENI. This specimen comes from a study of blood T cell repertoires in COVID-19. The wider study: Samples representing acute and convalescent COVID-19 were sourced from the United States, Italy and Spain.

This chain uses TRBV18 with TRBJ2-7; 8 positions agree with TRBD1. The TCR sequence derives from a human donor in a cohort sampled during active COVID-19. Sequenced material: peripheral blood. The DNA of the CDR3 is TGTGCCAGCTCACCAAACAGGGGGACGGACGAGCAGTACTTC. Its protein product is CASSPNRGTDEQYF.